This TCR beta chain comes out of a study of cytomegalovirus exposure and HLA in healthy donors. CDR3 length equals 15 residues. Germline V gives CDR1 SGHTA, CDR2 FQGNSA. Trimming removed 4 bases from V and 4 bases from J; junction bases left unmatched: 5. The PCR made use of 60 Vbeta and 13 Jbeta primers. The data were produced by immunoSEQ multiplex PCR, yet TCRdb's version contains in-frame clones alone and is incomplete. The table has about 150,000 clones, 75% to 85% seen once; the top ten hold roughly 7.1%. Nominally healthy donors were sampled, though unrecorded immune exposures were likely. This sequence joins TRBV7-2 and TRBJ1-5; the match to TRBD1 covers 9 bases. This clonotype was obtained from a man aged 30 to 45 in good health and CMV-seropositive. The material sequenced was PBMCs. The CDR3 nucleotides read TGTGCCAGCAGCTCATGGACAGGGGAAAATCAGCCCCAGCATTTT. Its translation is CASSSWTGENQPQHF.